This record covers a single TCR beta chain. Antigen unknown. These data come from a study of identical twins. Study-wide findings and caveats: Insertions were fewer in abundant cord blood beta clonotypes, whereas memory repertoires showed none of this pattern.

Trimming stripped 4 bases from V and 2 bases from J, with 14 bases between. The CDR3 runs to 16 residues. CDR1 and CDR2 from the germline V gene are MNHEY and SMNVEV (reference sequence). TCRdb reprocessed the 5' RACE reads via MiXCR and lists one record per CDR3 protein. The data contain approximately 700,000 distinct CDR3 sequences, 15% to 20% of them seen just once; the ten biggest clones take up about an eighth. A further study also used this sample, focusing on T cells expressing NK-cell markers. That investigation notes: Obtained from sorted CD3+CD56+NKG2C+, CD3+CD56+NKG2C- and CD3+CD56-NKG2C+ T cells were the TCR beta repertoires. Several of the donors carried dominant NKG2C+ clonotypes that took up roughly 1.0-8% of their CD8+ T cells.

The chain employs TRBV27 and TRBJ2-2; either TRBD1 or TRBD2 may supply D (5 bases each). Specimen: PBMCs. The clonotype comes from a woman between 18 and 29 years old in good health. The CDR3 loop is CASSYLGPTNTGELFF. The CDR3 DNA is TGTGCCAGCAGTTATTTGGGACCGACTAACACCGGGGAGCTGTTTTTT.